The 20 T cell receptor beta chains listed next were all sequenced from one sample in a study of T cells in Graves' hyperthyroidism and ophthalmopathy. RNA transcripts gave rise to amplified TCR beta CDR3 regions. In the first-round RT-PCR of the TCR CDR3, the HTBI primer set was used. MiXCR, applied by TCRdb to the multiplex PCR reads, yields one record per CDR3 protein. This table has over 350,000 distinct CDR3 sequences, roughly 20% appearing once. Sequencing was carried out using blood. Every receptor here comes from a man younger than 35 with Graves' ophthalmopathy.

The chain couples TRBV6-5 to TRBJ1-2, with a weak D call TRBD1 (6 bases). Germline lookup yields CDR1 MNHEY and CDR2 SVGAGI. V gave up 4 bases and J gave up 12 bases, with 12 bases separating them. CDR3 length: 11 amino acids. For the CDR3, the DNA is TGTGCCAGCAGTTCAGCCGGGGGCCACACCTTC. As protein: CASSSAGGHTF.

This clonotype was seen many times. The chain carries TRBV10-3 and TRBJ2-3; 7 bases match TRBD2. V shed 5 bases and J 1 base; nucleotides not matched to a gene: 6. The CDR3 contains 15 residues. The germline gives CDR1 ENHRY, CDR2 SYGVKD. The CDR3 loop is CAISRPSGGTDTQYF. DNA for the CDR3: TGTGCCATCAGTCGGCCTAGCGGCGGCACAGATACGCAGTATTTT.

This clonotype was observed at least ten times. The chain links TRBV20-1 to TRBJ2-7; D gene uncertain. This CDR3 has 12 residues. In germline, CDR1 is DFQATT, CDR2 SNEGSKA (reference sequence). Trimming took 3 bases from V and 2 from J, leaving 8 bases between them. The CDR3 bases are TGCAGTGCTAGGGACGGAGCCTACGAGCAGTACTTC. It specifies CSARDGAYEQYF.

This clonotype was observed many times. This chain uses TRBV12-3 or TRBV12-4 with TRBJ1-5, with TRBD1 identical over 8 bases. This CDR3 comprises 15 residues. Unmatched junction bases numbered 4, after V lost 6 bases and J lost 0 bases. CDR3 coding DNA: TGTGCCAGCAGACCGGGACAGGTTAGCAATCAGCCCCAGCATTTT. This codes for CASRPGQVSNQPQHF.

This clonotype has ten or more counts. V is TRBV9 and J is TRBJ1-5; no firm D call. Germline V gives CDR1 SGDLS, CDR2 YYNGEE. V was clipped by 0 bases and J by 2 bases, with 12 bases between them. The length of the CDR3 is 16 residues. In DNA, the CDR3 is TGTGCCAGCAGCGTAGTATCCGCTGGGGGCAATCAGCCCCAGCATTTT. It yields the protein CASSVVSAGGNQPQHF.

This clonotype was counted at least ten times. The chain employs TRBV18 and TRBJ1-1; D not resolved. CDR3 size: 13 residues. Germline assignment: CDR1 KGHSH and CDR2 LQKENI. V was trimmed by 3 bases and J by 9 bases, leaving 14 bases between them. The CDR3 region has the DNA TGTGCCAGCTCACCCCCCCATGGGCAGAAAGCTTTCTTT. Its protein is CASSPPHGQKAFF.

The J gene is TRBJ1-6, the V gene TRBV25-1; D is ambiguous. Germline V gene lookup returns CDR1 MGHDK and CDR2 SYGVNS. V dropped 4 bases and J dropped 9 bases, with 7 bases sitting between them. The CDR3 runs 12 residues. As DNA, the CDR3 is TGTGCCAGCAGTGGGACGGTTTCACCCCTCCACTTT. It specifies CASSGTVSPLHF.

This clonotype was observed a handful of times. V is TRBV27 and J is TRBJ1-2; weak D call: TRBD1 (6 bases). Germline loops: CDR1 MNHEY, CDR2 SMNVEV (reference sequence). The CDR3 is 14 amino acids. Trimming cost V 2 bases and J 7 bases, with 14 bases left between them. The CDR3 bases are TGTGCCAGCAGTTTACTCACAGGGCCGGGTGGCTACACCTTC. Its translation: CASSLLTGPGGYTF.

This clonotype was observed a handful of times. It may be a read error: a sequence one base away is much more abundant. This chain uses TRBV5-1 with TRBJ1-1; tentatively, D is TRBD1 (6 bases). Germline V gene sequence: CDR1 SGHRS, CDR2 YFSETQ. Trimming took 7 bases from V and 0 from J, leaving 19 bases between them. This CDR3 contains 16 residues. DNA for the CDR3: TGCGCCAGCGGCCCAGACAGGTTATACATGAACACTGAAGCTTTCTTT. Translation gives CASGPDRLYMNTEAFF.

This clonotype was picked up many times. The V gene is TRBV7-9, the J gene TRBJ2-3; 10 bases agree with TRBD2. J was trimmed by 2 bases and V by 8 bases; bases with no gene match: 7. Germline V gene data show CDR1 as SEHNR and CDR2 as FQNEAQ (reference sequence). This CDR3 comprises 15 residues. CDR3 protein: CASCCSGGTTDTQYF. The CDR3, as DNA: TGTGCCAGCTGCTGTAGCGGGGGGACCACAGATACGCAGTATTTT. The full variable domain, its missing parts supplied by reference TRBV7-9 and TRBJ2-3, is DTGVSQNPRHKITKRGQNVTFRCDPISEHNRLYWYRQTLGQGPEFLTYFQNEAQLEKSRLLSDRFSAERPKGSFSTLEIQRTEQGDSAMYLCASCCSGGTTDTQYFGPGTRLTVL.

This clonotype was recorded a few times. The chain carries TRBV7-3 and TRBJ2-4, with D perhaps TRBD1 or TRBD2 (5 bases each). With 4 bases removed from V and 3 bases from J, the gap between germline ends came to 16 bases. CDR3 length: 16 amino acids. Germline CDR1 is SGHTA and CDR2 is FQGTGA. CDR3 DNA sequence: TGTGCCAGCAGCTCCAGGGATCGTGGGGGCAAAAACATTCAGTACTTC. Its translation is CASSSRDRGGKNIQYF.

This clonotype has ten or more counts. Germline and junction disagree at one end, which may indicate a read error. This sequence joins TRBV20-1 and TRBJ1-2, with 9 bases aligning to TRBD1. Germline V gives CDR1 DFQATT, CDR2 SNEGSKA (reference sequence). This CDR3 spans 13 amino acids. The CDR3 loop reads CSARDHRDREYTF. In DNA, the CDR3 is TGCAGTGCCAGAGACCACCGGGACAGGGAGTACACCTTC.

This clonotype appeared once. The chain is built from TRBV4-1 and TRBJ1-2; D not resolved. Germline CDR1 and CDR2: MGHRA and YSYEKL. Between the trimmed V and J ends, which lost 0 bases and 4 bases, there was a span of 3 bases. This CDR3 comprises 12 residues. The CDR3 reads CASSQDAYGYTF. CDR3 bases: TGCGCCAGCAGCCAAGACGCCTATGGCTACACCTTC.

This clonotype was seen ten or more times. The chain combines TRBV28 with TRBJ2-7, with D perhaps TRBD1 or TRBD2 (5 bases each). The CDR3 runs to 16 residues. The V gene lost 2 bases and the J gene lost 2 bases, with 16 bases spanning the gap. Germline-derived CDR1 and CDR2 are MDHEN and SYDVKM. The CDR3 coding sequence is TGTGCCAGCAGTTTAGTCCCGGGACCGATTACCTACGAGCAGTACTTC. Amino acid sequence: CASSLVPGPITYEQYF.

V is TRBV5-1 and J is TRBJ1-2; 8 bases fit TRBD1. J gave up 4 bases and V 1 base, and 3 bases lay outside the gene matches. The CDR3 is made up of 14 amino acids. Germline V gene lookup returns CDR1 SGHRS and CDR2 YFSETQ. The CDR3 DNA reads TGCGCCAGCAGCTTGTCGGACAGGGCCTATGGCTACACCTTC. Translation gives CASSLSDRAYGYTF.

This clonotype has ten or more counts. This chain joins TRBV3-1 and TRBJ2-7; the D gene could be TRBD1 or TRBD2 (5 bases each). Germline loops: CDR1 LGHDT, CDR2 YNNKEL (reference sequence). The CDR3 runs 15 residues. Trimming left V 0 bases short and J 5 bases short, with 14 bases between. The CDR3 loop is CASSQESFGGDEQYF. CDR3 DNA sequence: TGTGCCAGCAGCCAAGAGTCGTTTGGGGGAGACGAGCAGTACTTC.

DNA of the CDR3: TGTGCCAGCAGCCACATTCGGGGGGATGAGCAGTACTTC. Amino acids: CASSHIRGDEQYF. The chain is built from TRBV4-2 and TRBJ2-7; 7 nucleotides agree with TRBD2. Per the germline V gene, CDR1 is LGHNA and CDR2 is YNFKEQ. The CDR3 extends over 13 amino acids. Trimming took 3 bases from V and 7 from J; bases not matched to a gene: 6.

This clonotype was counted a few times. DNA of the CDR3: TGCGCCAGCAGCAAGACAGGGAACAAGGCTGGAAACACCATATATTTT. Protein: CASSKTGNKAGNTIYF. The chain joins TRBV10-2 to TRBJ1-3; 7 nucleotides line up with TRBD1. This CDR3 has 16 amino acids. CDR1 is WSHSY, CDR2 SAAADI, per germline. The V and J ends lost 6 bases and 2 bases, in that order; junction bases with no gene match: 10.

This clonotype was counted many times. V usage is TRBV20-1 and J usage is TRBJ2-2; the D is unclear. V shed 6 bases and J shed 0 bases, with 8 bases lying between them. Germline values: CDR1 DFQATT, CDR2 SNEGSKA (reference sequence). This CDR3 region has 13 residues. CDR3 DNA: TGCAGTGCCCAAAGCGCGAACACCGGGGAGCTGTTTTTT. Residues: CSAQSANTGELFF.

The sample holds many counts of this clonotype. The CDR3 spells CASSQPGANVLTF. The CDR3 DNA reads TGTGCCAGCAGCCAACCTGGGGCCAACGTCCTGACTTTC. V usage is TRBV3-1 and J usage is TRBJ2-6; D is unresolved. The CDR3 sequence is 13 residues long. V was cut by 2 bases and J by 2 bases, with 1 base left in between. CDR1 and CDR2 from the germline V gene are LGHDT and YNNKEL (reference sequence). The full variable domain, completed using reference TRBV3-1 and TRBJ2-6, is DTAVSQTPKYLVTQMGNDKSIKCEQNLGHDTMYWYKQDSKKFLKIMFSYNNKELIINETVPNRFSPKSPDKAHLNLHINSLELGDSAVYFCASSQPGANVLTFGAGSRLTVL.